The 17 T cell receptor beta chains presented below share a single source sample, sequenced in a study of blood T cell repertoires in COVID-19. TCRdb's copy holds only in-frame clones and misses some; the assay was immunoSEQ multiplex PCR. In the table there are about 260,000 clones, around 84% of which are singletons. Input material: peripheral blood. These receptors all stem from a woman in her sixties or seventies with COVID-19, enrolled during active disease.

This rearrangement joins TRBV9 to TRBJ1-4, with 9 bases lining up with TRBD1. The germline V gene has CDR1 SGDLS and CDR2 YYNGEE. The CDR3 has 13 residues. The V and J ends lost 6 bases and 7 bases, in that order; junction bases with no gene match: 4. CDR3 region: CASNPTGGEKLFF. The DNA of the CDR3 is TGTGCCAGCAACCCGACAGGGGGTGAAAAACTGTTTTTT. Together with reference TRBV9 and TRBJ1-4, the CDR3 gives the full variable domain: DSGVTQTPKHLITATGQRVTLRCSPRSGDLSVYWYQQSLDQGLQFLIQYYNGEERAKGNILERFSAQQFPDLHSELNLSSLELGDSALYFCASNPTGGEKLFFGSGTQLSVL.

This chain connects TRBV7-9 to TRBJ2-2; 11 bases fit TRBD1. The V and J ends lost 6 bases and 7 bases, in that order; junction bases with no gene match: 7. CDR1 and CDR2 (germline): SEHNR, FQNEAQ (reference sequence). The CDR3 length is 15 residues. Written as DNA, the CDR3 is TGTGCCAGCAGTACGGGGACAGGGGGATTCGGGGAGCTGTTTTTT. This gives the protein CASSTGTGGFGELFF.

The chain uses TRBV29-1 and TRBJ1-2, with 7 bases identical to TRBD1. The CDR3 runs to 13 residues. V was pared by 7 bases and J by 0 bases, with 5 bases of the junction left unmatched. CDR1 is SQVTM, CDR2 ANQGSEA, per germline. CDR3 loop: CSARTGSNYGYTF. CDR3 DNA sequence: TGCAGCGCCCGGACAGGTTCTAACTATGGCTACACCTTC.

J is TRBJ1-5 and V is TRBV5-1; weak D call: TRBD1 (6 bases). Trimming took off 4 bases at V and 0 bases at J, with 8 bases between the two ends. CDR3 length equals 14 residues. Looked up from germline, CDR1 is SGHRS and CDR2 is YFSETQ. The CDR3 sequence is CASSADSSNQPQHF. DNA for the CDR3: TGCGCCAGCAGCGCGGACAGTAGCAATCAGCCCCAGCATTTT.

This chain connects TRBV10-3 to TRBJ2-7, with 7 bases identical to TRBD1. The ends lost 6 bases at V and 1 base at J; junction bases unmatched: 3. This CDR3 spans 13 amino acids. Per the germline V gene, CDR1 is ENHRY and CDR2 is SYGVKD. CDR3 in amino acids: CAISRDRSYEQYF. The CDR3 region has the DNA TGTGCCATCAGCAGGGACAGATCCTACGAGCAGTACTTC.

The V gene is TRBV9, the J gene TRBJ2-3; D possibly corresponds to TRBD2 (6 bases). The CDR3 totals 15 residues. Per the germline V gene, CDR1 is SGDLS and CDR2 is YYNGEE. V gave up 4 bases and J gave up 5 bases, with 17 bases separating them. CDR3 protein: CASSPPLAWIDTQYF. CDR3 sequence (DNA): TGTGCCAGCAGCCCCCCCCTAGCGTGGATAGATACGCAGTATTTT.

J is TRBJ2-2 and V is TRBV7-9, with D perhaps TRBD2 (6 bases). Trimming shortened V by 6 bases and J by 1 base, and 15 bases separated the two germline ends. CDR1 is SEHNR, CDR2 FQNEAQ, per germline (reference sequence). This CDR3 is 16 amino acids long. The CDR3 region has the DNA TGTGCCAGCAGTTTCGCCGGGACTGTGAACACCGGGGAGCTGTTTTTT. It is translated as CASSFAGTVNTGELFF.

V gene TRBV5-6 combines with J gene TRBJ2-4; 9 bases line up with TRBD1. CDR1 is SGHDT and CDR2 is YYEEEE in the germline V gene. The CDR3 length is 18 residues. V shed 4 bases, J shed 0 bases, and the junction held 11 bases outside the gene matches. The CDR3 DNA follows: TGTGCCAGCAGCGAAGGGACAGGGAACAATCTAGCCAAAAACATTCAGTACTTC. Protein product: CASSEGTGNNLAKNIQYF.

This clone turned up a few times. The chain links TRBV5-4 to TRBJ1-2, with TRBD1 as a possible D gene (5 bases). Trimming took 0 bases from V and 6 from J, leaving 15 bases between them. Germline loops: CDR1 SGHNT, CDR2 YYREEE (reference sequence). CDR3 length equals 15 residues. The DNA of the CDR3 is TGTGCCAGCAGCTTGGACGGCAGGGAGGGGAATGGCTACACCTTC. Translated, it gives CASSLDGREGNGYTF. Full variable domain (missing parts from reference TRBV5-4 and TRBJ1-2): ETGVTQSPTHLIKTRGQQVTLRCSSQSGHNTVSWYQQALGQGPQFIFQYYREEENGRGNFPPRFSGLQFPNYSSELNVNALELDDSALYLCASSLDGREGNGYTFGSGTRLTVV.

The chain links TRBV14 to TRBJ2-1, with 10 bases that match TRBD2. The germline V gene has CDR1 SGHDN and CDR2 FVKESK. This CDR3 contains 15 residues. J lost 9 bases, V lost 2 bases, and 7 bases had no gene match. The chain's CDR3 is CASSQYGTSVLEQFF. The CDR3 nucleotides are TGTGCCAGCAGCCAATATGGGACTAGCGTTCTTGAGCAGTTCTTC.

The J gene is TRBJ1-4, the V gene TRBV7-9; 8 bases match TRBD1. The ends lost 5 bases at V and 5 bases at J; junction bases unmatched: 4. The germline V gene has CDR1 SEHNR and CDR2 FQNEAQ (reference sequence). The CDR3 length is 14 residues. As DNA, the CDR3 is TGTGCCAGCAGCAAGGACAGGGCAAATGAAAAACTGTTTTTT. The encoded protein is CASSKDRANEKLFF.

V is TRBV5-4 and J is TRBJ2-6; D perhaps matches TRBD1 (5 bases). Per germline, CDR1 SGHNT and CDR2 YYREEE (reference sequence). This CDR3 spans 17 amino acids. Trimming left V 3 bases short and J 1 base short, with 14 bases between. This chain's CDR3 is CASSSPTASSGANVLTF. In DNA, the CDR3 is TGTGCCAGCAGCTCCCCGACAGCTTCGTCTGGGGCCAACGTCCTGACTTTC. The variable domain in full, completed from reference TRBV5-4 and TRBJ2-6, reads ETGVTQSPTHLIKTRGQQVTLRCSSQSGHNTVSWYQQALGQGPQFIFQYYREEENGRGNFPPRFSGLQFPNYSSELNVNALELDDSALYLCASSSPTASSGANVLTFGAGSRLTVL.

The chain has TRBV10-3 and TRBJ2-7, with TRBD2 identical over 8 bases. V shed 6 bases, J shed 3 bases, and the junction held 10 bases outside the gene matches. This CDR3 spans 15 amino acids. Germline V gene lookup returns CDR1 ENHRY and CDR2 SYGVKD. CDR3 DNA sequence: TGTGCCATCAGCCCCGCCCTAGCGGGCTACTACGAGCAGTACTTC. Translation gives CAISPALAGYYEQYF.

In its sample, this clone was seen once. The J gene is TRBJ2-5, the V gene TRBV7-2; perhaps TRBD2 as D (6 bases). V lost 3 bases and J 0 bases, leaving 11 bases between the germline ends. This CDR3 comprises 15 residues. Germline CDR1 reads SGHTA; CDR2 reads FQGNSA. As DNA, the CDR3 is TGTGCCAGCAGCTTGGGGGGTCAGTACCAAGAGACCCAGTACTTC. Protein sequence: CASSLGGQYQETQYF. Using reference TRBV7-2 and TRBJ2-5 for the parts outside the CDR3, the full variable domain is GAGVSQSPSNKVTEKGKDVELRCDPISGHTALYWYRQSLGQGLEFLIYFQGNSAPDKSGLPSDRFSAERTGGSVSTLTIQRTQQEDSAVYLCASSLGGQYQETQYFGPGTRLLVL.

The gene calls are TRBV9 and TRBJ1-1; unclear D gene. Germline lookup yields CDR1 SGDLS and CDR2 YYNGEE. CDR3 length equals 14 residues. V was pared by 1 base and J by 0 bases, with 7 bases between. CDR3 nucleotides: TGTGCCAGCAGCGTATCACAGATGAACACTGAAGCTTTCTTT. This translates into CASSVSQMNTEAFF.

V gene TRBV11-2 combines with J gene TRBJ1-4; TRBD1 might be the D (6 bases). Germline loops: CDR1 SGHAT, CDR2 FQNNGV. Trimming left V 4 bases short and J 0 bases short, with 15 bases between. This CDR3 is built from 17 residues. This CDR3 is CASSSNRAVPTNEKLFF. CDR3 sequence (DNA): TGTGCCAGCAGCTCGAACAGGGCAGTACCAACTAATGAAAAACTGTTTTTT.

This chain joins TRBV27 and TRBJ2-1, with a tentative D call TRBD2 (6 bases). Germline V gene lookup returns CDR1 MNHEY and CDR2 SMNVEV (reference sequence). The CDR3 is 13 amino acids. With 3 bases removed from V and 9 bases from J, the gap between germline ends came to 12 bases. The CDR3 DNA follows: TGTGCCAGCAGTTTTGGAGGGGATGCTGAGCAGTTCTTC. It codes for CASSFGGDAEQFF.